This TCR beta chain was obtained from a study of cytomegalovirus exposure and HLA in healthy donors. Whole-study results and caveats: When the data were analyzed later, several of the most significant clusters appeared to be linked to common viral pathogens.

In germline, CDR1 is KGHSH, CDR2 LQKENI. V lost 6 bases and J lost 7; bases outside the gene matches: 17. The length of the CDR3 is 17 residues. The PCR ran on 60 Vbeta and 13 Jbeta primers. TCRdb's copy holds only in-frame clones and misses some; the assay was immunoSEQ multiplex PCR. The sample records over 150,000 clones, 71% being singletons. To note about this clone: The antigen is unknown.

Material for sequencing was PBMCs. V gene TRBV18 combines with J gene TRBJ2-5, with TRBD2 identical over 10 bases. The sequence was collected from a woman between 25 and 40 years old in good health and CMV-seronegative. Here the CDR3 DNA reads TGTGCCAGCTCCCCTACGGGAGCGGGAGGGCCCGAGGGGACCCAGTACTTC. It is translated as CASSPTGAGGPEGTQYF.